This record concerns one T cell receptor (beta chain) sequence. Germline V gene lookup returns CDR1 MNHNS and CDR2 SASEGT. CDR3 length: 13 residues. The germline V and J ends were trimmed by 8 bases and 0 bases, with 10 bases remaining between them. The sample originates from a study of T cell changes during pregnancy in multiple sclerosis. Libraries were prepared by immunoSEQ multiplex PCR; TCRdb keeps only in-frame clonotypes and omits some of them. The sample lists 45,000 to 55,000 clones, approximately 85% occurring once. The sequence came from a female donor with multiple sclerosis, enrolled in a pregnancy study. The chain combines TRBV6-1 with TRBJ1-1, with D uncertain. Sequenced here: CD4+ T cells from peripheral blood mononuclear cells, sampled in the second trimester of pregnancy. CDR3 sequence: CASVSPLNTEAFF. CDR3 coding DNA: TGTGCCAGCGTGAGCCCCTTGAACACTGAAGCTTTCTTT.